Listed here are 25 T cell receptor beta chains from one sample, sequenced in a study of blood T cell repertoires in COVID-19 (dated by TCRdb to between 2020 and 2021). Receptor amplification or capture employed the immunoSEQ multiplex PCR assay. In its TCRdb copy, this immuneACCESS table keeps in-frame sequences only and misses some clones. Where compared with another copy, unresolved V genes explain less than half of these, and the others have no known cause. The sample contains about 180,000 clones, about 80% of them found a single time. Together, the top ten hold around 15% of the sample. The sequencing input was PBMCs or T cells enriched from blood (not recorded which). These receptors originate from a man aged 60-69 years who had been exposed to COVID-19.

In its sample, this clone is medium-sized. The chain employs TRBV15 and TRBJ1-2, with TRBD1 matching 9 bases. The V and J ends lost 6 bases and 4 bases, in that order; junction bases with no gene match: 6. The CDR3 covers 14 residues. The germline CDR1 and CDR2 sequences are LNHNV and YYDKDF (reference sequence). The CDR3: CATRTGGDPYGYTF. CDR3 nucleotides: TGTGCCACCAGGACAGGGGGAGACCCCTATGGCTACACCTTC. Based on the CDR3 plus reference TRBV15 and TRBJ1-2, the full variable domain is DAMVIQNPRYQVTQFGKPVTLSCSQTLNHNVMYWYQQKSSQAPKLLFHYYDKDFNNEADTPDNFQSRRPNTSFCFLDIRSPGLGDTAMYLCATRTGGDPYGYTFGSGTRLTVV.

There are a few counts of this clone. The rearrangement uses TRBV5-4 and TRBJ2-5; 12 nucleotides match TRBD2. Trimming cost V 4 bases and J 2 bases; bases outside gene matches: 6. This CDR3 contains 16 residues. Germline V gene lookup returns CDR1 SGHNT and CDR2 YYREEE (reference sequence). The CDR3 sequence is CASSPILAGGQETQYF. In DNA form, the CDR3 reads TGTGCCAGCAGCCCGATCCTAGCGGGAGGGCAAGAGACCCAGTACTTC.

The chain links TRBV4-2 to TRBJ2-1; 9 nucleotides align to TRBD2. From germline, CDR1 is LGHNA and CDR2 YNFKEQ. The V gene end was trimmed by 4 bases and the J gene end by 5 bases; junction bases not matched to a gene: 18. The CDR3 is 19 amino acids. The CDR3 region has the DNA TGTGCCAGCAGCCCTGGGGTGTCCGGGTCTAGCGGGAAGAACAATGAGCAGTTCTTC. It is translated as CASSPGVSGSSGKNNEQFF.

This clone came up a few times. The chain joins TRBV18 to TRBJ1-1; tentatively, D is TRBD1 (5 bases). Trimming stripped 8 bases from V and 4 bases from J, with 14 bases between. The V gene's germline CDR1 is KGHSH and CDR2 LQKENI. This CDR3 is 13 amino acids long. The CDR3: CASRGGVLTEAFF. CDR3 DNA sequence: TGTGCCAGCCGAGGAGGGGTTCTCACTGAAGCTTTCTTT.

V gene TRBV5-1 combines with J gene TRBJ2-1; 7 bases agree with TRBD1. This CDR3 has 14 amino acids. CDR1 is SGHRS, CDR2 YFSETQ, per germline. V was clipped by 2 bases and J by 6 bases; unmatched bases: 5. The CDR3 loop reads CASSLGTESNEQFF. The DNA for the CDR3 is TGCGCCAGCAGCTTAGGGACAGAAAGCAATGAGCAGTTCTTC.

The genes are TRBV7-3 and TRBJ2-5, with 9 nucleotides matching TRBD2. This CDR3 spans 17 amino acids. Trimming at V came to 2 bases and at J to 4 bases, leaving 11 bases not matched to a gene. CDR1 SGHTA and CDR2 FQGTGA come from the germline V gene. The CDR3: CASSLGLLAGDLETQYF. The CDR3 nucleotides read TGTGCCAGCAGCTTAGGACTGTTAGCGGGAGATTTAGAGACCCAGTACTTC.

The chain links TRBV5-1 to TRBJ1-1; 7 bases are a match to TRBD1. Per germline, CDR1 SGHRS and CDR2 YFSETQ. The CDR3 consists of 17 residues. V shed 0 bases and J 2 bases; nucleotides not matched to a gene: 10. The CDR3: CASSLGGQRLLNTEAFF. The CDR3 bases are TGCGCCAGCAGCTTGGGGGGACAGAGATTATTAAACACTGAAGCTTTCTTT.

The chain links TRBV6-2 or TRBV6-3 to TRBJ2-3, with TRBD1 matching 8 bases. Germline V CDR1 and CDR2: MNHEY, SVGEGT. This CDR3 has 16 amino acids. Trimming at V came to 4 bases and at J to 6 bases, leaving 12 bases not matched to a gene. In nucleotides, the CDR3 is TGTGCCAGCAGTTTCAGTAGACAGGGGACCCGGGATACGCAGTATTTT. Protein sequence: CASSFSRQGTRDTQYF.

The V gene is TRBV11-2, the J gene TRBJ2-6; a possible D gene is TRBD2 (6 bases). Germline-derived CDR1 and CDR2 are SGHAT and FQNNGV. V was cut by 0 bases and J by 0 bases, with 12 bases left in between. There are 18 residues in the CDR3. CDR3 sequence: CASSLDPGGLSGANVLTF. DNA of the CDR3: TGTGCCAGCAGCTTAGATCCCGGGGGACTCTCTGGGGCCAACGTCCTGACTTTC.

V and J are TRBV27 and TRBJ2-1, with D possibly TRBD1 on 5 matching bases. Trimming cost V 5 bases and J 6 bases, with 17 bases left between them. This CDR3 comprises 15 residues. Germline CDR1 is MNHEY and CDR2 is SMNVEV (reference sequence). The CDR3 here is CASSPQARKGNEQFF. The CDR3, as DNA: TGTGCCAGCAGTCCACAGGCTAGAAAGGGCAATGAGCAGTTCTTC.

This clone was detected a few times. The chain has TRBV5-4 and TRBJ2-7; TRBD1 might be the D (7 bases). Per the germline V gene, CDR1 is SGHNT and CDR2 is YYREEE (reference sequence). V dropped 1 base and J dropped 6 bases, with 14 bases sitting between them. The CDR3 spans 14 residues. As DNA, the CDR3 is TGTGCCAGCAGCTTGCCAGGGGGGAGATCCGAGCAGTACTTC. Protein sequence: CASSLPGGRSEQYF.

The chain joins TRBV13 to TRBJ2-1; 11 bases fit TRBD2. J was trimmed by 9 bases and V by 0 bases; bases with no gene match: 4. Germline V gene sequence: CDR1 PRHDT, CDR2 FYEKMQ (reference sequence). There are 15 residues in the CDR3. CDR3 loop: CASSLGLAGVREQFF. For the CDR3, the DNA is TGTGCCAGCAGCTTAGGACTAGCGGGAGTTCGTGAGCAGTTCTTC.

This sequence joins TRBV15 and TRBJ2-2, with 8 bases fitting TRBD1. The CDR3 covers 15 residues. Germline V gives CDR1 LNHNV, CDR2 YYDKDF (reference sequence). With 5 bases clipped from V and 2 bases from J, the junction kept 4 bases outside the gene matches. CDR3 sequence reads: CATSRTGFNTGELFF. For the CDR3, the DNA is TGTGCCACCAGCCGGACAGGGTTTAACACCGGGGAGCTGTTTTTT.

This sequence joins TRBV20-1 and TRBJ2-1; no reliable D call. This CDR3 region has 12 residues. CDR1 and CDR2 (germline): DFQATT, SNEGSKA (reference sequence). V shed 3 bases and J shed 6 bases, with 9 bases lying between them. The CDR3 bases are TGCAGTGCTAGTACAGAACTCAATGAGCAGTTCTTC. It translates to CSASTELNEQFF.

The CDR3 sequence: CASSFQEASGNTIYF. In DNA, the CDR3 is TGCGCCAGCAGCTTCCAGGAGGCCTCTGGAAACACCATATATTTT. The chain employs TRBV5-1 and TRBJ1-3; D ambiguous. V dropped 2 bases and J dropped 0 bases, with 9 bases sitting between them. This CDR3 has 15 residues. Germline CDR1 is SGHRS and CDR2 is YFSETQ.

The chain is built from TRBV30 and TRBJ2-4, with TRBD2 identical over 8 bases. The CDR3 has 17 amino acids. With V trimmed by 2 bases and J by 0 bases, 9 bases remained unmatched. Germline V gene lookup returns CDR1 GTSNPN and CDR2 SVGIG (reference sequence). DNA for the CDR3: TGTGCCTGGAGTTCTAGAACTAGCGGCAAAGCCAAAAACATTCAGTACTTC. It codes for CAWSSRTSGKAKNIQYF.

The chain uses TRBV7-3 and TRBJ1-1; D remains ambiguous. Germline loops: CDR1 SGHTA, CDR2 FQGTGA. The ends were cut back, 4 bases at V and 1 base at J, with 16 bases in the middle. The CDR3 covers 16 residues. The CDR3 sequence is CASSSTMGQANTEAFF. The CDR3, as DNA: TGTGCCAGCAGCTCAACCATGGGCCAGGCGAACACTGAAGCTTTCTTT.

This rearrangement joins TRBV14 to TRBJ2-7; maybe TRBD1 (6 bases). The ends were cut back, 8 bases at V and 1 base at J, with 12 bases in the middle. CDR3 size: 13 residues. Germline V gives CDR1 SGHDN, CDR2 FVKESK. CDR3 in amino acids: CASGGHTSYEQYF. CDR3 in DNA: TGTGCCAGCGGGGGACACACGTCCTACGAGCAGTACTTC.

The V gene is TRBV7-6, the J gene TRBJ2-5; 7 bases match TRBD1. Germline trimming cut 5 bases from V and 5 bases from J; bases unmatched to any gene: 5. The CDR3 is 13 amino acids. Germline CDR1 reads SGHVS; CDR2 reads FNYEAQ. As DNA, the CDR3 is TGTGCCAGCAGCACCGACAGGGCGGAGACCCAGTACTTC. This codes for CASSTDRAETQYF.

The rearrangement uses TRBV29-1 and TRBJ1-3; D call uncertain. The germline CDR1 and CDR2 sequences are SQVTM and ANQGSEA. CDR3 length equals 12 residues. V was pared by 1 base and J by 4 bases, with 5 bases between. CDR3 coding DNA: TGCAGCGTTGAAGCCAGGGGAAACACCATATATTTT. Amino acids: CSVEARGNTIYF. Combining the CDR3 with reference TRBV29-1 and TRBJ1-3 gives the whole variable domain SAVISQKPSRDICQRGTSLTIQCQVDSQVTMMFWYRQQPGQSLTLIATANQGSEATYESGFVIDKFPISRPNLTFSTLTVSNMSPEDSSIYLCSVEARGNTIYFGEGSWLTVV.

As DNA, the CDR3 is TGTGCCAGCGGCGGGAGTAGCCATGAGCAGTTCTTC. Protein product: CASGGSSHEQFF. The chain recombines TRBV5-8 with TRBJ2-1; TRBD2 aligns across 7 bases. The CDR3 runs to 12 residues. In germline, CDR1 is SGHTS, CDR2 YDEGEE. Unmatched junction bases numbered 6, after V lost 7 bases and J lost 8 bases.

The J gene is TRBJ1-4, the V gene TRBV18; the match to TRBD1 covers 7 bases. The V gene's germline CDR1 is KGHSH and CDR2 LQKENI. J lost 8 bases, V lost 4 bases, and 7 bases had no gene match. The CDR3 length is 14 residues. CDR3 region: CASSLRQGWEKLFF. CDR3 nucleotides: TGTGCCAGCTCACTGCGACAGGGTTGGGAAAAACTGTTTTTT.

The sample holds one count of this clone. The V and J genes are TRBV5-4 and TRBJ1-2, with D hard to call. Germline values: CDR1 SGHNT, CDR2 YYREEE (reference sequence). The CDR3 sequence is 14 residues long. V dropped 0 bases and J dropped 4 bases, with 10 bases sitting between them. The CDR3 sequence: CASSLVGSGYGYTF. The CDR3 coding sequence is TGTGCCAGCAGCTTGGTAGGCAGCGGCTATGGCTACACCTTC.

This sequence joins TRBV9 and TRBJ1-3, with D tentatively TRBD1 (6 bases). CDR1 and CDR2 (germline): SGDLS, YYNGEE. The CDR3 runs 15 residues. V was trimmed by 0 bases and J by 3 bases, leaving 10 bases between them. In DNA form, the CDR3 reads TGTGCCAGCAGCGTAGCAGGGGTTGGTGGAAACACCATATATTTT. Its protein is CASSVAGVGGNTIYF.

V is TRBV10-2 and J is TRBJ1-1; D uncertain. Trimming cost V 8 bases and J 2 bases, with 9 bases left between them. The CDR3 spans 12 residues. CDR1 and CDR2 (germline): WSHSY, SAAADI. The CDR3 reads CASGLRNTEAFF. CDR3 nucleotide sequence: TGCGCCAGCGGGCTGCGAAACACTGAAGCTTTCTTT.